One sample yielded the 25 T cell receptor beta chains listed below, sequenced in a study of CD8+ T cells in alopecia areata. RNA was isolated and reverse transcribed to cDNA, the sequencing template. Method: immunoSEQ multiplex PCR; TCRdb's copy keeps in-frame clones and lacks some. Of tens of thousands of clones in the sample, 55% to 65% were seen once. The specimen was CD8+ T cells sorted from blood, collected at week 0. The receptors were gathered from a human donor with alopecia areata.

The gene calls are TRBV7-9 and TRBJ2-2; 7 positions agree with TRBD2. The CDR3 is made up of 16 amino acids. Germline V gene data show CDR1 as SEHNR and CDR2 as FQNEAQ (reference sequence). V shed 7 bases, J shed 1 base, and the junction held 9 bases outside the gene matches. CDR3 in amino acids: CASTALGGVNTGELFF. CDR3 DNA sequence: TGTGCCAGCACCGCCCTGGGAGGGGTGAACACCGGGGAGCTGTTTTTT.

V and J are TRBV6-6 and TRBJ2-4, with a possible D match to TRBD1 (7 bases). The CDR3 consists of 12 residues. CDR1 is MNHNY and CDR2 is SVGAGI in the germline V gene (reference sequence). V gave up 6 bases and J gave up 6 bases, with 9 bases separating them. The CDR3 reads CASRQGGNIQYF. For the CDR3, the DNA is TGTGCCAGCAGGCAGGGGGGAAACATTCAGTACTTC.

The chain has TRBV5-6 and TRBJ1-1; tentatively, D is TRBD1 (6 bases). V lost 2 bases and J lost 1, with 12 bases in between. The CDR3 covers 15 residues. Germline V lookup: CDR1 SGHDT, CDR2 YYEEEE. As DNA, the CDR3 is TGTGCCAGCAGCTTAACAGGGAGTGGGAACACTGAAGCTTTCTTT. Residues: CASSLTGSGNTEAFF.

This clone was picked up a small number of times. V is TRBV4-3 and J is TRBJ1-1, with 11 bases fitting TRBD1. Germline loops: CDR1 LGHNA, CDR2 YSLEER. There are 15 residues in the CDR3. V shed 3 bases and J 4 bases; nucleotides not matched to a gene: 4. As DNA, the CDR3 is TGCGCCAGCAGCCAGGCGGGACAGGGGGTCACTGAAGCTTTCTTT. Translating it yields CASSQAGQGVTEAFF.

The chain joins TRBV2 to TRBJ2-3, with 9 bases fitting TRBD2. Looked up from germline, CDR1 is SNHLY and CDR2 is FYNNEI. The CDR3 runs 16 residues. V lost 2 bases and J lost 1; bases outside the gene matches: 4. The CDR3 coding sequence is TGTGCCAGCAGTGAAACGTCTAGCGGGGGCACAGATACGCAGTATTTT. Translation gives CASSETSSGGTDTQYF.

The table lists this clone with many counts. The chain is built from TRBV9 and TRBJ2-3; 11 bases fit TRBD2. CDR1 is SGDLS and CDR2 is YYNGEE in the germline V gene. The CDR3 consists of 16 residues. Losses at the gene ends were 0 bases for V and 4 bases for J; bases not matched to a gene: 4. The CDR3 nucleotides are TGTGCCAGCAGCGTAGAGTCTAGCGGGGGGTCAGATACGCAGTATTTT. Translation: CASSVESSGGSDTQYF.

CDR3 sequence reads: CASSPAGGSNQPQHF. The CDR3 DNA follows: TGTGCCAGCAGCCCCGCCGGGGGAAGCAATCAGCCCCAGCATTTT. J is TRBJ1-5 and V is TRBV7-9, with D perhaps TRBD1 (5 bases). This CDR3 region has 15 residues. The germline V and J ends were trimmed by 5 bases and 1 base, with 12 bases remaining between them. CDR1 and CDR2 (germline): SEHNR, FQNEAQ (reference sequence).

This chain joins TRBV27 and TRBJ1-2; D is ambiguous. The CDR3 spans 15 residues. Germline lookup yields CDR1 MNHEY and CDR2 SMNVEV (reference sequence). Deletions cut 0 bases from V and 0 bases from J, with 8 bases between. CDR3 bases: TGTGCCAGCAGTTTATCGCCGGGAACTAACTATGGCTACACCTTC. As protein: CASSLSPGTNYGYTF.

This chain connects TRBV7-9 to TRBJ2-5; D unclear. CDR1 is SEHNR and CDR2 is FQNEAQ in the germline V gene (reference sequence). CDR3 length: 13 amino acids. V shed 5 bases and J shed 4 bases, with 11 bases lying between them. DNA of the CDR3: TGTGCCAGCAGCCCCCCTATCTCAGAGACCCAGTACTTC. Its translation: CASSPPISETQYF.

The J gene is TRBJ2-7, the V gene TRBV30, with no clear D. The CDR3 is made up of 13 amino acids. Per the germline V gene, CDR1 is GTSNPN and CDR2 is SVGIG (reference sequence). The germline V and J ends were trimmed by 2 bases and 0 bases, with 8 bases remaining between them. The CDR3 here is CAWSIVSSYEQYF. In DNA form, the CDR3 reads TGTGCCTGGAGTATAGTAAGCTCCTACGAGCAGTACTTC.

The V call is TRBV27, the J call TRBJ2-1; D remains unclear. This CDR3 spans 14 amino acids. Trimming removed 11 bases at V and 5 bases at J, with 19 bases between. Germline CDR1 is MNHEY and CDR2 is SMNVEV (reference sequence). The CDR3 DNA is TGTGCCGCACGAAATCCACAGACTGACAATGAGCAGTTCTTC. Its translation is CAARNPQTDNEQFF.

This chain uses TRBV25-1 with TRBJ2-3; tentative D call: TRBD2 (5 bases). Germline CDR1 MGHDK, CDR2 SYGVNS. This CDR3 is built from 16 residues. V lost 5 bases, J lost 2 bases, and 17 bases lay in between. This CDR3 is CASSRLRVGDTDTQYF. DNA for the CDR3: TGTGCCAGCAGTAGGTTGAGGGTGGGAGACACAGATACGCAGTATTTT.

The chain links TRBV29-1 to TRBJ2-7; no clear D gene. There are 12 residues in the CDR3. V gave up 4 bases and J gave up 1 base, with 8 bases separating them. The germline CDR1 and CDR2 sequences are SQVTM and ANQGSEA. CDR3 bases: TGCAGCGTTGGGTCGGGTTCCTACGAGCAGTACTTC. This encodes CSVGSGSYEQYF.

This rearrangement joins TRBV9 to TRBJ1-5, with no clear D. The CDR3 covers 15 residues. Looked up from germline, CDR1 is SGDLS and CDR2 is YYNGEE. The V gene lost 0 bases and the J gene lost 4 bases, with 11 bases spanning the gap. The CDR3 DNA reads TGTGCCAGCAGCGTAGCGGGTCTTAGTAATCAGCCCCAGCATTTT. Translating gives CASSVAGLSNQPQHF.

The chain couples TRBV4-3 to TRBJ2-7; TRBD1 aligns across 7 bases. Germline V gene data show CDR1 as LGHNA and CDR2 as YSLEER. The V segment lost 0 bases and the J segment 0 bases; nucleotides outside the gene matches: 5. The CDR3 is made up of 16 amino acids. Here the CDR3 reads CASSQDAAGGSYEQYF. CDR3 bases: TGCGCCAGCAGCCAAGATGCGGCAGGGGGCTCCTACGAGCAGTACTTC.

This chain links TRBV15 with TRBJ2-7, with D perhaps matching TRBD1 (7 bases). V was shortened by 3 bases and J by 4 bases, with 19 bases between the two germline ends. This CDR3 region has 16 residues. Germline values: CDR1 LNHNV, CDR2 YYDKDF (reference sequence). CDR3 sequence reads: CATSSGSTGRRYEQYF. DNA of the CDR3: TGTGCCACCAGCAGTGGGTCGACAGGGAGGCGATACGAGCAGTACTTC.

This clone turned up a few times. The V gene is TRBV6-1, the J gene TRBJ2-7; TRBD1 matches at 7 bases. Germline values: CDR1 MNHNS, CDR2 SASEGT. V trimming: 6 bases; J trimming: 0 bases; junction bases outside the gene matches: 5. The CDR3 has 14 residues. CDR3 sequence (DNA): TGTGCCAGCAGGTTCAGGGGGACCTCCTACGAGCAGTACTTC. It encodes CASRFRGTSYEQYF.

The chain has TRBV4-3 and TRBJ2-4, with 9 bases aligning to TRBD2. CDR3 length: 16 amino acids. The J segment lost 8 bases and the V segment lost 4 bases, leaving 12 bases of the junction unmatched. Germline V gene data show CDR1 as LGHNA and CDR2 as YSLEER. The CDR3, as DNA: TGCGCCAGCAGCCCAGGTGGAGCGGGGGGCCGGGACATTCAGTACTTC. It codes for CASSPGGAGGRDIQYF.

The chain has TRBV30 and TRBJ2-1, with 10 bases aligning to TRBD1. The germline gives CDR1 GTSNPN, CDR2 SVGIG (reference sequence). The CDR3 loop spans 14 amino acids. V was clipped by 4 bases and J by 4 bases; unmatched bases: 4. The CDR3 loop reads CAWTGGQGYNEQFF. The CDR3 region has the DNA TGTGCCTGGACGGGGGGACAGGGGTACAATGAGCAGTTCTTC.

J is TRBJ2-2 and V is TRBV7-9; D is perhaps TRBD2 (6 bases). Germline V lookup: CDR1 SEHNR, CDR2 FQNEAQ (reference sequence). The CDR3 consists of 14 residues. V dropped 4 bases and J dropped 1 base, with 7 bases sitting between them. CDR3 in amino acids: CASSWGGNTGELFF. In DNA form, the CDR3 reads TGTGCCAGCAGCTGGGGAGGGAACACCGGGGAGCTGTTTTTT. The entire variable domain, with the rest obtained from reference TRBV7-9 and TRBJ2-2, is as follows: DTGVSQNPRHKITKRGQNVTFRCDPISEHNRLYWYRQTLGQGPEFLTYFQNEAQLEKSRLLSDRFSAERPKGSFSTLEIQRTEQGDSAMYLCASSWGGNTGELFFGEGSRLTVL.

The CDR3 protein is CASSLVARTQPTDTQYF. The CDR3, as DNA: TGTGCCAGCAGCTTAGTGGCCAGAACTCAACCCACAGATACGCAGTATTTT. This chain connects TRBV7-9 to TRBJ2-3; D ambiguous. CDR3 size: 17 residues. Deletions cut 1 base from V and 2 bases from J, with 16 bases between. In germline, CDR1 is SEHNR, CDR2 FQNEAQ (reference sequence).

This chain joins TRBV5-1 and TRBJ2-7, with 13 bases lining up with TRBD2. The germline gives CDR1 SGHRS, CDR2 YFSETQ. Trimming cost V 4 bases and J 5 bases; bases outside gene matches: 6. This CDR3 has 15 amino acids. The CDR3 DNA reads TGCGCCAGCAGCCACGGACTAGCGGGAGACAACGAGCAGTACTTC. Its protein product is CASSHGLAGDNEQYF.

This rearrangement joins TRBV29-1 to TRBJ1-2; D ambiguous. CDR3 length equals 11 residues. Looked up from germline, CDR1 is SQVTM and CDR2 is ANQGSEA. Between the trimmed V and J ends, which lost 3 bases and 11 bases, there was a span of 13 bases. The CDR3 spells CSVELTDAYTF. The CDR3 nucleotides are TGCAGCGTTGAGCTTACAGATGCGTACACCTTC. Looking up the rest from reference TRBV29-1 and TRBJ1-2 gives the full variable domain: SAVISQKPSRDICQRGTSLTIQCQVDSQVTMMFWYRQQPGQSLTLIATANQGSEATYESGFVIDKFPISRPNLTFSTLTVSNMSPEDSSIYLCSVELTDAYTFGSGTRLTVV.

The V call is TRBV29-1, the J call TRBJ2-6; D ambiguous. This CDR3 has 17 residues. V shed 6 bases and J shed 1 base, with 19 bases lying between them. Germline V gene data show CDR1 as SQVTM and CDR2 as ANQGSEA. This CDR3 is CSVDLGLRMSGANVLTF. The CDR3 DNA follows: TGCAGCGTCGATTTAGGGCTAAGGATGTCTGGGGCCAACGTCCTGACTTTC.

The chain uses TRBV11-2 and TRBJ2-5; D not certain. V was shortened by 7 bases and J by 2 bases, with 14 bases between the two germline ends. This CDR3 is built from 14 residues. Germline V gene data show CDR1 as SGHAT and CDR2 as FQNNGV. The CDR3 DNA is TGTGCCAGCACCACTTGGGCCAAACAAGAGACCCAGTACTTC. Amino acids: CASTTWAKQETQYF.